Listed here are 10 T cell receptor beta chains from one sample, sequenced in a study of T cells expressing NK-cell markers. After re-calling the 5' RACE reads, TCRdb lists one entry per CDR3 protein, DNA absent. The sample data list roughly 300,000 distinct CDR3 sequences. Sample: blood T cells: a sorted CD56 or NKG2C T cell subset, CD4+ or CD8+ T cells, or bulk PBMC T cells (not recorded which). These receptors originate from a woman between 18 and 70 years old in good health.

V usage is TRBV20-1 and J usage is TRBJ1-1; there is no DNA to check the TCRdb D call of TRBD1. CDR1 and CDR2 from the germline V gene are DFQATT and SNEGSKA (reference sequence). The CDR3 has 15 residues. The CDR3: CSAPTRTGQDTEAFF.

The chain links TRBV9 to TRBJ2-7; TCRdb picks TRBD1, but there is no DNA to check that call. Per the germline V gene, CDR1 is SGDLS and CDR2 is YYNGEE. This CDR3 has 14 residues. The CDR3 protein is CASSAAAGAWEQYF.

The chain links TRBV19 to TRBJ2-3; the D gene TCRdb calls, TRBD2, cannot be checked with no DNA. Germline assignment: CDR1 LNHDA and CDR2 SQIVND (reference sequence). This CDR3 has 16 amino acids. The CDR3 region is CASSPGTVLSTDTQYF.

The chain couples TRBV7-2 to TRBJ1-5; TCRdb calls TRBD1, which cannot be checked without DNA. There are 14 residues in the CDR3. Germline loops: CDR1 SGHTA, CDR2 FQGNSA. This CDR3 is CASSADREYQPQHF.

This chain links TRBV5-1 with TRBJ2-5. The length of the CDR3 is 14 residues. CDR1 and CDR2 from the germline V gene are SGHRS and YFSETQ. The CDR3 reads CASSLTAFQETQYF.

The genes are TRBV20-1 and TRBJ1-3; TCRdb picks TRBD1, but there is no DNA to check that call. Germline CDR1 and CDR2: DFQATT and SNEGSKA (reference sequence). The CDR3 runs 14 residues. The CDR3: CSASPDSSGNTIYF.

This sequence joins TRBV3-1 and TRBJ2-7; TCRdb selects TRBD2, and the lack of DNA leaves this call unchecked. In germline, CDR1 is LGHDT, CDR2 YNNKEL (reference sequence). The CDR3 is 13 amino acids. The CDR3 reads CASTGAGYYEQYF.

This chain uses TRBV6-2 or TRBV6-3 with TRBJ2-2; checking the TCRdb D call of TRBD1 is not possible without DNA. Germline CDR1 is MNHEY and CDR2 is SVGEGT. The CDR3 is 13 amino acids. The CDR3 loop is CASSYNPGRELFF.

The V call is TRBV6-5, the J call TRBJ2-1; TCRdb names TRBD2, which stays unverified in the absence of DNA. CDR1 and CDR2 (germline): MNHEY, SVGAGI. CDR3 length: 15 amino acids. The CDR3: CASSYIRLAGNEQFF.

V and J are TRBV7-9 and TRBJ2-3; the D call from TCRdb, TRBD2, cannot be confirmed without DNA. Germline V gene lookup returns CDR1 SEHNR and CDR2 FQNEAQ (reference sequence). The CDR3 length is 16 residues. CDR3 in amino acids: CASSLLRPGSTDTQYF. The full variable domain, completed using reference TRBV7-9 and TRBJ2-3, is DTGVSQNPRHKITKRGQNVTFRCDPISEHNRLYWYRQTLGQGPEFLTYFQNEAQLEKSRLLSDRFSAERPKGSFSTLEIQRTEQGDSAMYLCASSLLRPGSTDTQYFGPGTRLTVL.